Sequencing of this T cell receptor (beta chain) was carried out in a study of T cells in Graves' hyperthyroidism and ophthalmopathy. TCR beta CDR3 regions were amplified from RNA transcripts. First-round RT-PCR of the TCR CDR3 relied on the HTBI primer set. TCRdb redid the calling of the multiplex PCR reads with MiXCR, one entry per CDR3 protein. This sample has about 610,000 distinct CDR3 sequences, with over 12% found just once. This clonotype has at least ten counts. The target antigen is unknown. Germline values: CDR1 SNHLY, CDR2 FYNNEI. The CDR3 runs 16 residues. Trimming took 5 bases from V and 3 from J; bases not matched to a gene: 10. Study-level results: Blood also showed most of the thyroid clonotypes that were expanded above 0.001.

The cohort's ophthalmopathy patients, a group with duration under 3 months, had a Clinical Activity Score of at least 3 and a NOSPECS grade of at least 4. Uncontrolled infection, other autoimmune disease, pregnancy or lactation excluded patients. The PBMCs were taken from about 10 ml of fresh peripheral blood. This clonotype was sampled from a woman aged 35 to 49 with Graves' ophthalmopathy. The rearrangement uses TRBV2 and TRBJ2-7; 10 positions match TRBD1. The sequencing input was blood. CDR3 in DNA: TGTGCCAGCAGTAGTGCCGATTGGGACAGGGGCTACGAGCAGTACTTC. Encoded protein: CASSSADWDRGYEQYF. The full variable domain, with the rest looked up from reference TRBV2 and TRBJ2-7, is EPEVTQTPSHQVTQMGQEVILRCVPISNHLYFYWYRQILGQKVEFLVSFYNNEISEKSEIFDDQFSVERPDGSNFTLKIRSTKLEDSAMYFCASSSADWDRGYEQYFGPGTRLTVT.